The 30 T cell receptor beta chains below all came from one sample that was sequenced in a study of T cell repertoires in cytomegalovirus infection (dated 2019 in TCRdb). These receptors lack a known antigen. The treatment or condition label corresponds to: in vitro stimulation with specific CMV peptide epitopes to enrich CMV-specific T cells. The instrument given in TCRdb is Illumina HiSeq 1500. Starting from the raw public reads, TCRdb applied fastp trimming at Q25, assembled clones with MiXCR and retained in-frame beta chains. Identical CDR3 protein sequences are pooled into one entry, listed with their most common genes and DNA. Across this sample there are approximately 910,000 distinct CDR3 sequences, with roughly 30% seen only once. Over 13% of the sample goes to the ten largest clones. The source material was cultured CD8+ T cells from PBMCs, sampled from culture after CMV antigen stimulation. Source of these receptors: a human donor in good health (CMV status not recorded). Some clones in this sample may be carry-over from other donors' samples.

This chain links TRBV12-3 or TRBV12-4 with TRBJ2-3; 11 positions agree with TRBD2. The CDR3 has 19 amino acids. V trimming: 3 bases; J trimming: 0 bases; junction bases outside the gene matches: 11. The CDR3 sequence: CASSFSVAGGHESTDTQYF. The CDR3 DNA reads TGTGCCAGCAGTTTTAGTGTAGCGGGGGGGCACGAGAGCACAGATACGCAGTATTTT.

The rearrangement links TRBV7-9 to TRBJ1-1; TRBD1 might be the D (6 bases). V was pared by 1 base and J by 5 bases, with 14 bases between. This CDR3 has 15 residues. The germline V gene has CDR1 SEHNR and CDR2 FQNEAQ (reference sequence). CDR3 protein: CASSLVAGVGTEAFF. In nucleotides, the CDR3 is TGTGCCAGCAGCTTAGTGGCAGGGGTTGGGACTGAAGCTTTCTTT.

This chain connects TRBV19 to TRBJ2-1; TRBD2 matches 9 bases. The CDR3 extends over 15 amino acids. V shed 5 bases and J 5 bases; nucleotides not matched to a gene: 7. Germline V gene lookup returns CDR1 LNHDA and CDR2 SQIVND (reference sequence). Written as DNA, the CDR3 is TGTGCCAGTAGTCAAAGCGGGGGGACTCACAATGAGCAGTTCTTC. This codes for CASSQSGGTHNEQFF.

The table lists this clonotype with a few counts. V usage is TRBV7-6 and J usage is TRBJ2-1, with D perhaps being TRBD1 or TRBD2 (7 bases each). The CDR3 has 17 residues. V shed 1 base and J shed 8 bases, with 21 bases lying between them. CDR1 is SGHVS, CDR2 FNYEAQ, per germline. The CDR3 sequence: CASSLEWEGAGLDEQFF. The CDR3 DNA sequence: TGTGCCAGCAGCTTAGAATGGGAGGGGGCAGGTTTGGATGAGCAGTTCTTC.

This clonotype has only a few counts. The gene calls are TRBV2 and TRBJ1-4; TRBD1 aligns across 7 bases. V lost 6 bases and J lost 6; bases outside the gene matches: 7. Per germline, CDR1 SNHLY and CDR2 FYNNEI. The CDR3 consists of 14 residues. The CDR3 nucleotides read TGTGCCAGCAGCGGGACAGTTGCGGATGAAAAACTGTTTTTT. This translates into CASSGTVADEKLFF.

This chain connects TRBV6-5 to TRBJ2-2; TRBD1 might be the D (6 bases). The CDR3 covers 15 residues. Germline values: CDR1 MNHEY, CDR2 SVGAGI. Trimming removed 4 bases from V and 3 bases from J, with 12 bases in between. This chain's CDR3 is CASSSKAGDTGELFF. For the CDR3, the DNA is TGTGCCAGCAGTTCCAAGGCAGGGGACACCGGGGAGCTGTTTTTT.

This clonotype was seen many times. The V and J genes are TRBV10-2 and TRBJ2-7, with 7 bases matching TRBD1. The CDR3 spans 20 residues. Per the germline V gene, CDR1 is WSHSY and CDR2 is SAAADI. J gave up 0 bases and V 5 bases, and 22 bases lay outside the gene matches. The CDR3 DNA follows: TGCGCCAGCAGTTCATCAGGGGGAACACCGGCCGATCACTACTCCTACGAGCAGTACTTC. Residues: CASSSSGGTPADHYSYEQYF.

This clonotype came up a few times. V and J are TRBV7-9 and TRBJ2-5; no clear D gene. Germline V lookup: CDR1 SEHNR, CDR2 FQNEAQ (reference sequence). CDR3 length: 13 amino acids. V lost 2 bases and J lost 5, with 9 bases in between. The CDR3 sequence: CASSLLGYETQYF. The CDR3 DNA is TGTGCCAGCAGCTTATTGGGATATGAGACCCAGTACTTC.

The chain uses TRBV7-3 and TRBJ2-2; D is unclear. Trimming removed 1 base from V and 6 bases from J, with 6 bases in between. The V gene's germline CDR1 is SGHTA and CDR2 FQGTGA. The CDR3 totals 13 residues. The CDR3 is CASSLKWSGELFF. DNA of the CDR3: TGTGCCAGCAGCTTAAAGTGGTCCGGGGAGCTGTTTTTT.

This clonotype appeared a few times. This rearrangement joins TRBV7-9 to TRBJ2-6; possibly TRBD1 for D (6 bases). Trimming took off 3 bases at V and 0 bases at J, with 9 bases between the two ends. The CDR3 length is 16 residues. CDR1 and CDR2 from the germline V gene are SEHNR and FQNEAQ (reference sequence). The CDR3 is CASSFTGTSGANVLTF. In nucleotides, the CDR3 is TGTGCCAGCAGCTTTACAGGGACCTCTGGGGCCAACGTCCTGACTTTC.

The chain employs TRBV5-6 and TRBJ1-6, with D hard to call. The CDR3 spans 12 residues. V was pared by 4 bases and J by 9 bases, with 8 bases between. Germline assignment: CDR1 SGHDT and CDR2 YYEEEE. This chain's CDR3 is CASSTRSSPLHF. CDR3 in DNA: TGTGCCAGCAGCACTAGGTCTTCACCCCTCCACTTT.

The chain has TRBV6-6 and TRBJ2-1; D possibly corresponds to TRBD2 (6 bases). The CDR3 has 11 amino acids. Germline V gives CDR1 MNHNY, CDR2 SVGAGI (reference sequence). Trimming removed 8 bases at V and 7 bases at J, with 9 bases between. The CDR3, as DNA: TGTGCCAGCGTGGAGGGGAATGAGCAGTTCTTC. It yields the protein CASVEGNEQFF.

This clonotype was seen a handful of times. The rearrangement joins TRBV6-2 or TRBV6-3 to TRBJ2-4, with D perhaps matching TRBD1 or TRBD2 (6 bases each). Germline assignment: CDR1 MNHEY and CDR2 SVGEGT. The V gene lost 7 bases and the J gene lost 0 bases, with 16 bases spanning the gap. There are 16 residues in the CDR3. The chain's CDR3 is CASIPRGGLAKNIQYF. CDR3 DNA sequence: TGTGCCAGCATCCCACGAGGGGGGCTAGCCAAAAACATTCAGTACTTC.

The rearrangement uses TRBV7-9 and TRBJ1-1; TRBD1 is a possible D gene (5 bases). Germline V lookup: CDR1 SEHNR, CDR2 FQNEAQ (reference sequence). This CDR3 has 13 residues. V dropped 4 bases and J dropped 3 bases, with 9 bases sitting between them. The CDR3 sequence: CASSYRLDTEAFF. The CDR3, as DNA: TGTGCCAGCAGCTACAGGTTGGACACTGAAGCTTTCTTT. Drawing the rest from reference TRBV7-9 and TRBJ1-1, the complete variable domain is DTGVSQNPRHKITKRGQNVTFRCDPISEHNRLYWYRQTLGQGPEFLTYFQNEAQLEKSRLLSDRFSAERPKGSFSTLEIQRTEQGDSAMYLCASSYRLDTEAFFGQGTRLTVV.

This clonotype has just a few counts. The rearrangement uses TRBV6-2 or TRBV6-3 and TRBJ2-3; D possibly matches TRBD1 or TRBD2 (5 bases each). Germline values: CDR1 MNHEY, CDR2 SVGEGT. Trimming removed 2 bases from V and 1 base from J, with 10 bases in between. The CDR3 is 15 residues long. The CDR3 protein is CASSYEGLGTDTQYF. The CDR3 bases are TGTGCCAGCAGTTACGAGGGGTTGGGCACAGATACGCAGTATTTT.

The rearrangement joins TRBV20-1 to TRBJ1-1; D not resolved. V was cut by 6 bases and J by 5 bases, with 22 bases left in between. This CDR3 is 15 amino acids long. Germline CDR1 reads DFQATT; CDR2 reads SNEGSKA (reference sequence). The CDR3 here is CSAQSMVTGRTEAFF. CDR3 coding DNA: TGCAGTGCCCAGAGCATGGTAACCGGACGAACTGAAGCTTTCTTT.

This clonotype was detected many times. This chain joins TRBV28 and TRBJ2-5; D is possibly TRBD1 (6 bases). The CDR3 totals 13 residues. Per the germline V gene, CDR1 is MDHEN and CDR2 is SYDVKM. The ends were cut back, 5 bases at V and 5 bases at J, with 12 bases in the middle. The CDR3 loop reads CASSGTGSETQYF. CDR3 DNA: TGTGCCAGCAGTGGTACAGGGAGCGAGACCCAGTACTTC.

The chain carries TRBV20-1 and TRBJ1-5; 8 nucleotides align to TRBD1. Trimming at V came to 0 bases and at J to 6 bases, leaving 7 bases not matched to a gene. The CDR3 runs to 15 residues. The germline CDR1 and CDR2 sequences are DFQATT and SNEGSKA (reference sequence). For the CDR3, the DNA is TGCAGTGCTAGAGATAAGGGGACAGGCGGTCAGCCCCAGCATTTT. Its protein product is CSARDKGTGGQPQHF.

The rearrangement joins TRBV4-2 to TRBJ2-3; 12 bases match TRBD2. V shed 5 bases, J shed 4 bases, and the junction held 13 bases outside the gene matches. This CDR3 contains 18 residues. Germline V gene sequence: CDR1 LGHNA, CDR2 YNFKEQ. CDR3 loop: CASSSSWTSGEIADTQYF. CDR3 sequence (DNA): TGTGCCAGCAGCTCAAGCTGGACTAGCGGGGAGATCGCAGATACGCAGTATTTT.

This chain links TRBV4-1 with TRBJ2-2; tentatively, D is TRBD2 (6 bases). Germline V gene sequence: CDR1 MGHRA, CDR2 YSYEKL. Deletions cut 0 bases from V and 1 base from J, with 12 bases between. The CDR3 totals 17 residues. This CDR3 is CASSQDPVGGNTGELFF. CDR3 sequence (DNA): TGCGCCAGCAGCCAAGATCCGGTGGGGGGGAACACCGGGGAGCTGTTTTTT.

There are a few counts of this clonotype. For the CDR3, the DNA is TGTGCCAGCAGTTTAGACCCCAACGGCCCGGATCAGCCCCAGCATTTT. Residues: CASSLDPNGPDQPQHF. The rearrangement uses TRBV12-3 or TRBV12-4 and TRBJ1-5; D is unclear. This CDR3 has 16 residues. Between the trimmed V and J ends, which lost 1 base and 5 bases, there was a span of 15 bases.

This clonotype is a singleton in its sample. The rearrangement joins TRBV4-1 to TRBJ1-4, with a tentative D call TRBD1 (5 bases). CDR3 length: 18 residues. V lost 8 bases, J lost 0 bases, and 22 bases lay in between. Per the germline V gene, CDR1 is MGHRA and CDR2 is YSYEKL. The CDR3 region has the DNA TGCGCCAGCCTCCAATCATGGGGGGAACATACAACTAATGAAAAACTGTTTTTT. Translated, it gives CASLQSWGEHTTNEKLFF.

This clonotype was seen a handful of times. This chain uses TRBV6-1 with TRBJ1-4; TRBD1 agrees at 7 bases. The CDR3 is 16 residues long. The V gene's germline CDR1 is MNHNS and CDR2 SASEGT. The V gene end was trimmed by 2 bases and the J gene end by 8 bases; junction bases not matched to a gene: 11. This CDR3 reads CASSEWVDRVREKLFF. In DNA form, the CDR3 reads TGTGCCAGCAGTGAATGGGTCGACAGGGTTCGGGAAAAACTGTTTTTT.

This clonotype was found once. The chain is built from TRBV4-2 and TRBJ2-1; D gene ambiguous. The ends were cut back, 0 bases at V and 6 bases at J, with 9 bases in the middle. The germline V gene has CDR1 LGHNA and CDR2 YNFKEQ. This CDR3 comprises 14 residues. In DNA form, the CDR3 reads TGTGCCAGCAGCCAAGAACAGACTCGCAATGAGCAGTTCTTC. It translates to CASSQEQTRNEQFF.

This sequence joins TRBV2 and TRBJ2-3; possibly TRBD2 for D (7 bases). This CDR3 is 14 amino acids long. Looked up from germline, CDR1 is SNHLY and CDR2 is FYNNEI. V was clipped by 7 bases and J by 4 bases, with 15 bases between them. The chain's CDR3 is CASTEAGAPDTQYF. In DNA, the CDR3 is TGTGCCAGCACCGAGGCGGGGGCCCCAGATACGCAGTATTTT.

The rearrangement links TRBV28 to TRBJ1-6, with TRBD1 as a possible D gene (6 bases). CDR1 and CDR2 (germline): MDHEN, SYDVKM. Trimming pared 3 bases from V and 8 bases from J, leaving 26 bases between. This CDR3 comprises 19 residues. The CDR3 sequence: CASSFPRQEPYPSYSPLHF. In DNA form, the CDR3 reads TGTGCCAGCAGTTTCCCTAGACAGGAACCATACCCTTCCTATTCACCCCTCCACTTT.

This clonotype was counted between two and nine times. The V gene is TRBV7-6, the J gene TRBJ1-1; tentatively, D is TRBD1 (5 bases). In germline, CDR1 is SGHVS, CDR2 FNYEAQ. This CDR3 has 11 amino acids. With 1 base removed from V and 11 bases from J, the gap between germline ends came to 8 bases. As DNA, the CDR3 is TGTGCCAGCAGCTTAGGGGGGAAGGCTTTCTTT. Translated, it gives CASSLGGKAFF. Full variable domain (remainder filled in from reference TRBV7-6 and TRBJ1-1): GAGVSQSPRYKVTKRGQDVALRCDPISGHVSLYWYRQALGQGPEFLTYFNYEAQQDKSGLPNDRFSAERPEGSISTLTIQRTEQRDSAMYRCASSLGGKAFFGQGTRLTVV.

The chain uses TRBV20-1 and TRBJ2-1, with 11 nucleotides matching TRBD1. J gave up 4 bases and V 6 bases, and 14 bases lay outside the gene matches. The CDR3 loop spans 17 amino acids. Germline V gene sequence: CDR1 DFQATT, CDR2 SNEGSKA (reference sequence). CDR3 bases: TGCAGTGCCCTGCCAAGCTCCGGGACAGGGGGTTACAATGAGCAGTTCTTC. Its translation: CSALPSSGTGGYNEQFF.

This clonotype has at least ten counts. This chain joins TRBV7-8 and TRBJ1-5; D gene unclear. This CDR3 is 13 amino acids long. Per germline, CDR1 SGHVS and CDR2 FQNEAQ. V was shortened by 3 bases and J by 5 bases, with 8 bases between the two germline ends. The CDR3 reads CASSLGADQPQHF. The CDR3 region has the DNA TGTGCCAGCAGCTTGGGAGCGGATCAGCCCCAGCATTTT.

In its sample, this clonotype was seen many times. The chain joins TRBV7-9 to TRBJ1-1, with D possibly being TRBD1 (6 bases). The CDR3 extends over 13 amino acids. The germline V and J ends were trimmed by 4 bases and 6 bases, with 12 bases remaining between them. The germline V gene encodes CDR1 SEHNR and CDR2 FQNEAQ (reference sequence). CDR3 sequence: CASSSRGDSEAFF. CDR3 sequence (DNA): TGTGCCAGCAGCTCAAGGGGGGACTCTGAAGCTTTCTTT.